The sequence of this T cell receptor (beta chain) was determined in a study of blood T cells in healthy people across ages (dated by TCRdb to 2015 to 2017). Regarding the research as a whole: In model experiments, template switching captured about one uniquely barcoded TCR beta cDNA molecule for every two T cells. The study analyzed two additional independent replicas of 1 million unique cDNA reads from the same blood draw for two donors, one aged 18 to 30 and one aged 80 or older. Donors were grouped into four age groups: young (average 16 years), middle-aged (less than 40), aged (approximately 58) and long-lived (approximately 78). Using deep sequencing normalized with unique cDNA molecular identifiers, the study measured how TCR beta repertoire diversity changes with age. To avoid experimental bias, donors of different ages were distributed randomly across sequencing lanes. Study-wide conclusions, independent of this receptor: Bulk unsorted PBMC profiling prevented conclusive comparison of naive and antigen-experienced compartments. Because donor CMV infection status was unknown, age-related changes in expanded clonotypes were potentially confounded. Compared with the aged group, the long-lived group had more naive CD4+ T cells, fewer expanded clones and increased TCR diversity, suggesting age selection. Total diversity estimates from one million sequenced T cells were considered lower bounds and underestimates. Observed TCR beta diversity per million T cells fell roughly linearly with age, and a significant reduction was already apparent by age around 36. A strong correlation was found between observed TCR beta diversity and the percentage of naive T cells measured by flow cytometry.

Donors were a few dozen systemically healthy Caucasian individuals from Russia aged about 6 to 100 years. Around 10 milliliters of peripheral blood were drawn from each donor into EDTA-treated Vacutainer tubes. Ficoll-Paque density-gradient centrifugation was used to isolate PBMCs, with at least 6 million obtained per sample. Total RNA was extracted from PBMCs with Trizol reagent, with at least 6 micrograms obtained per sample. Naive CD45RAhigh/CD27high T cell percentages were measured by flow cytometry on a PBMC aliquot from every donor. This clonotype was recorded a few times. Its antigen specificity is not known. No much larger clone exists at a distance of one base, and base qualities are not known. The method was 5' RACE. A second roughly 6 to 11 cycle PCR used a sample-barcoded 5' primer and a J-beta primer mix. Each TCR beta cDNA molecule received a unique molecular identifier from a template-switch 5' adaptor carrying 12 random nucleotides. Each sample yielded at least 3 million CDR3-containing paired-end reads. First-strand cDNA was synthesized from all RNA with the Mint cDNA synthesis kit, primed by a TRBC-specific oligonucleotide. Following uracil-DNA glycosylase treatment, all cDNA underwent a first 18-cycle PCR with the universal primers M1SS and BC2_uni_R. The original methods were these. Each sample was normalized by randomly selecting 1 million high-quality reads, each carrying a distinct molecular identifier. Reads sharing molecular identifiers were discarded rather than binned into consensus sequences. MiTCR, run with a Q25 quality threshold and the strictest error-elimination algorithm, handled CDR3 identification, clonotype clustering and error correction. A nonparametric unseen species model with Euler transformation was used to estimate lower-bound total TCR beta diversity. TCRdb trimmed public reads at Q25 via fastp, called clones via MiXCR and kept in-frame beta chains. Rows matching on CDR3 protein sequence are summarized as one entry with the most common DNA and genes. These V and J calls are TCRdb output, not the study's own analysis. The sample table records around 2 million distinct CDR3 sequences; around 42% of these occur just once. The leading ten clones occupy approximately 22% of the sample.

The CDR3 runs 14 residues from the cysteine to the phenylalanine. The read is trimmed to its CDR3 DNA, 42 bases read in frame from base 1. Looking up the germline V gene yields CDR1 MGHRA and CDR2 YSYEKL. V is clipped by 0 bases and J by 6 bases, and the sequence between their germline boundaries is 9 bases long. Sequences were obtained from blood. This clonotype originated in a human donor in good health. Rearrangement joined TRBV4-1 to TRBJ1-5; no D gene can be assigned with confidence. The nucleotide sequence reads as follows: TGCGCCAGCAGCCAAGATTACGTAGGTCAGCCCCAGCATTTT. Its protein is CASSQDYVGQPQHF.